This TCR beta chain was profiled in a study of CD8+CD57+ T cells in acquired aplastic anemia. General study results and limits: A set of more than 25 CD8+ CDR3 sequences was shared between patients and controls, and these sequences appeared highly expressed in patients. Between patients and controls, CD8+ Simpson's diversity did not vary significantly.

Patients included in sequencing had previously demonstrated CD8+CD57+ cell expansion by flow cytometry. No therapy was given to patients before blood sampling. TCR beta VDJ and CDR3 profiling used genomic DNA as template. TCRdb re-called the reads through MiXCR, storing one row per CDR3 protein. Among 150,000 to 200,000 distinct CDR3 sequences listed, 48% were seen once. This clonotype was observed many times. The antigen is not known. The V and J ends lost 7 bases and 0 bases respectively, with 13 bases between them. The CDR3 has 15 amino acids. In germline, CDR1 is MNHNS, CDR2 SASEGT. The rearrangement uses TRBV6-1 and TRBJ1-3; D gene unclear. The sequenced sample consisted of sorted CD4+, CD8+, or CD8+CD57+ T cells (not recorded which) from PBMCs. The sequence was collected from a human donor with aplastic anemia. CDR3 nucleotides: TGTGCCAGCAAATCGGGAGTTGGCTCTGGAAACACCATATATTTT. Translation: CASKSGVGSGNTIYF.